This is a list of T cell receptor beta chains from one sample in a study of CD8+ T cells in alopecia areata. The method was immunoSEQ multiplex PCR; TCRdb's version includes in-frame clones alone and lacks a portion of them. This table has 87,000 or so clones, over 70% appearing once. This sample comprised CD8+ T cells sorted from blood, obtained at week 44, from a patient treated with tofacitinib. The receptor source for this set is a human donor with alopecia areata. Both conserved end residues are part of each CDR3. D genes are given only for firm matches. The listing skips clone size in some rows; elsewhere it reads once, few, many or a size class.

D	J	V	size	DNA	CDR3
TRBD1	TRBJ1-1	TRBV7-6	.	TGTGCCAGCAGCATTGGACAGGGGAACACTGAAGCTTTCTTT	CASSIGQGNTEAFF
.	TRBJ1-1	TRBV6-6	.	TGTGCCAGCAGTTACTCTGAGGGAAACACTGAAGCTTTCTTT	CASSYSEGNTEAFF
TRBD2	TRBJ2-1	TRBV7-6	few	TGTGCCAGCAGCTCGTGGGTGGCTAGCGGGGGGGCCAATGAGCAGTTCTTC	CASSSWVASGGANEQFF
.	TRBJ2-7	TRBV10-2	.	TGCGCCACCGCGGACAGCTACGAGCAGTACTTC	CATADSYEQYF
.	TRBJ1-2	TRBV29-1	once	TGCAGCGTTGTAGCTAGGTATGGCTACACCTTC	CSVVARYGYTF
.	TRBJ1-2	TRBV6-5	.	TGTGCCAGCAGTGCGGCCAGGGGCTATGGCTACACCTTC	CASSAARGYGYTF
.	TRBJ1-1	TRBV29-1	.	TGCAGCGTAGGGGGGGGGACTGAAGCTTTCTTT	CSVGGGTEAFF
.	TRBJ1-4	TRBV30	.	TGTGCCTGGAGTACCGGGACGGCGACTAATGAAAAACTGTTTTTT	CAWSTGTATNEKLFF
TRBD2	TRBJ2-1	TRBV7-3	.	TGTGCCAGCAGCACCTTAGCGGGGGACGAGCAGTTCTTC	CASSTLAGDEQFF
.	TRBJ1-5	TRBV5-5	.	TGTGCCAGCAGCTTGGACGGGCAGCCCCAGCATTTT	CASSLDGQPQHF
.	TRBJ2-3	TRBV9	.	TGTGCCAGCAGCGTAGGGGGTGCAGATACGCAGTATTTT	CASSVGGADTQYF
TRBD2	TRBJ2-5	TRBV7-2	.	TGTGCCAGCAGCTTAGGACTAGCGGCGCAAGAGACCCAGTACTTC	CASSLGLAAQETQYF
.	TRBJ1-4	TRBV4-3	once	TGCGCCAGCAGCCAAGATATGACGGGGTTGGGTGAAAAACTGTTTTTT	CASSQDMTGLGEKLFF
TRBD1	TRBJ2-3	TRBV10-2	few	TGCGCCAGCAGGGGGACAGGGGTCACAGATACGCAGTATTTT	CASRGTGVTDTQYF
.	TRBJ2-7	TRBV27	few	TGTGCCAGCAGTCCTCGGGTCGGCTACTACGAGCAGTACTTC	CASSPRVGYYEQYF
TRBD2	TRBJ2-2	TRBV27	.	TGTGCCACCAGCGGGGGGGAATTGGACGGGGAGCTGTTTTTT	CATSGGELDGELFF
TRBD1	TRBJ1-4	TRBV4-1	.	TGCGCCAGCAGCCAGGCAGGGGGCCCTAATGAAAAACTGTTTTTT	CASSQAGGPNEKLFF
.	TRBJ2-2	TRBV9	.	TGTGCCAGCAGCGTAGTGGAGGTCTCGAACACCGGGGAGCTGTTTTTT	CASSVVEVSNTGELFF
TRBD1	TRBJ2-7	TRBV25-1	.	TGTGCCAGCAGTGCCTCCGGGACAGGGGTACCCTACGAGCAGTACTTC	CASSASGTGVPYEQYF
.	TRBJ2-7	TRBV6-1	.	TGTGCCAGCAGTGAAGGGCAGGCCTACGAGCAGTACTTC	CASSEGQAYEQYF
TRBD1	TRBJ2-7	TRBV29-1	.	TGCAGCGTTAACAGGGGGAGCTCCTACGAGCAGTACTTC	CSVNRGSSYEQYF
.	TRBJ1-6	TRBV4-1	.	TGCGCCAGCAGCCAAGAGGGGACCAATAATTCACCCCTCCACTTT	CASSQEGTNNSPLHF